The rows below give T cell receptor beta chains drawn from one sample of a study of T cell responses to AZD1222 COVID-19 vaccine. Produced via immunoSEQ multiplex PCR; TCRdb's table is partial and in-frame only. The sample carries 200,000 to 250,000 clones, about 92% recorded once. The sequencing used peripheral blood, collected on day 0 of MenACWY control vaccination. These TCRs come from an adult in good health. The CDR3 runs from the conserved cysteine through the conserved F or W. A D gene is named only where the DNA matches it firmly. Clone size is shown for a subset of rows, as once, few, many or a class of expanded clone.

V gene	J gene	D gene	clone size	CDR3 DNA	CDR3 protein
TRBV19	TRBJ2-7	-	-	TGTGCCAGTAGTATCGGGCCAGGGGGGTCCTACGAGCAGTACTTC	CASSIGPGGSYEQYF
TRBV29-1	TRBJ2-1	-	-	TGCAGCGCCGGAGACAGATACAATGAGCAGTTCTTC	CSAGDRYNEQFF
TRBV19	TRBJ1-2	-	few	TGTGCCAGTAGGCTGGACAGTCACTATGGCTACACCTTC	CASRLDSHYGYTF
TRBV5-5	TRBJ2-7	-	few	TGTGCCAGCAGCAGGGGCGGGCCCTACGAGCAGTACTTC	CASSRGGPYEQYF
TRBV5-6	TRBJ2-3	TRBD2	-	TGTGCCAGCAGCTCGGGACTAGCGGGTACAGATACGCAGTATTTT	CASSSGLAGTDTQYF
TRBV5-4	TRBJ2-7	-	-	TGTGCCAGCAGCTTAAAGTCGTTCGGGGGCGAGCAGTACTTC	CASSLKSFGGEQYF
TRBV2	TRBJ1-5	-	-	TGTGCCAGCAGTGCTACTTTGGGAAGGGAACGCAATCAGCCCCAGCATTTT	CASSATLGRERNQPQHF
TRBV21-1	TRBJ2-7	-	-	TGTGCCAGCAGCAAAGGAGGGACAGGGGCGGGAGAGCAGTACTTC	CASSKGGTGAGEQYF
TRBV10-2	TRBJ1-2	-	-	TGCGCCAGCAGTGAGGGGTTAGGAGGCTACACCTTC	CASSEGLGGYTF
TRBV28	TRBJ1-2	TRBD1	-	TGTGCCAGCAGTTTTGGCCTTGACAGGGTAAATGGCTACACCTTC	CASSFGLDRVNGYTF
TRBV9	TRBJ1-1	-	-	TGTGCCAGCAGCCCCAGACAGGCGGCAATGAACACTGAAGCTTTCTTT	CASSPRQAAMNTEAFF
TRBV21-1	TRBJ1-1	-	-	TGTGCCAGCAGCAACCCCCAAAGAAGGGAGGAGCGAGATATGAACACTGAAGCTTTCTTT	CASSNPQRREERDMNTEAFF
TRBV18	TRBJ2-3	-	-	TGTGCCAGCTCCGACCGTATCACAGATACGCAGTATTTT	CASSDRITDTQYF
TRBV18	TRBJ1-3	TRBD1	-	TGTGCCAGCTCACCATCACAGGGGATCTCTGGAAACACCATATATTTT	CASSPSQGISGNTIYF
TRBV2	TRBJ1-6	-	-	TGTGCCAGCAGTGAATCCGGGGTAATGACACCCCTCCACTTT	CASSESGVMTPLHF
TRBV30	TRBJ2-1	-	-	TGTGCCTGGAGTGTATTCCTGGGTGAGCAGTTCTTC	CAWSVFLGEQFF